This TCR beta chain was profiled in a study of cytomegalovirus exposure and HLA in healthy donors. This clone was found a few times. The PCR used 60 Vbeta and 13 Jbeta primers. This table comes from immunoSEQ multiplex PCR, and its TCRdb copy is limited to in-frame clones, with some not included. Of tens of thousands of clones listed, about three quarters are singletons. The sequence was collected from a male donor in good health and CMV-seropositive. The sample consisted of PBMCs.

CDR3: CASSLWASGGRSSYNEQFF. The DNA of the CDR3 is TGTGCCAGCAGCTTATGGGCCAGCGGGGGCCGGAGCTCCTACAATGAGCAGTTCTTC. The chain employs TRBV7-2 and TRBJ2-1; 8 nucleotides agree with TRBD2. V was clipped by 2 bases and J by 0 bases; unmatched bases: 12. CDR1 and CDR2 (germline): SGHTA, FQGNSA. The CDR3 runs 19 residues.